Reported below is one T cell receptor beta chain. This clonotype appeared many times. Its binding antigen is unknown. No qualities accompany the bases; no much larger clone lies one base away. The study was a case-control design nested within a healthcare worker cohort in London, UK, with weekly nasopharyngeal swab PCR tests and blood sampling. Healthcare workers were recruited during the week of the UK lockdown, between 23 and 31 March 2020, and followed weekly for up to about 15 weeks. Receptor amplification or capture employed 5' RACE. For sequencing, a NextSeq 500 was employed. The TCR library protocol attached unique molecular identifiers to individual cDNA molecules to correct for sequencing error and PCR bias. TCR alpha and beta chains were both sequenced, and the abundances of alpha and beta sequences in each sample were closely correlated with each other. On the study's bioinformatics: Decombinator V4 was used to annotate the V gene, J gene and CDR3 of the TCR sequences. Expanded TCRs were defined as changing significantly between any two time points under a Poisson model with p below 0.0001. Abundances of TCRs were expressed as counts per million after normalisation to the total number of TCRs sequenced in each sample. TRAV1-2 paired with TRAJ12, TRAJ20 or TRAJ33 defined MAIT TCRs, while TRAV10 paired with TRAJ18 defined iNKT TCRs. VDJdb, accessed on 1 November 2021, was searched for TCRs annotated for CMV, EBV and SARS-CoV-2, and TCRs annotated for more than one antigen were excluded. The public reads were quality trimmed at Q25 with fastp and then assembled into clones with MiXCR by TCRdb, keeping productive beta chains. Every CDR3 protein is listed once, alongside the most common genes and DNA of its rows. The V and J calls, along with clone size, are taken from TCRdb and not from the paper's own processing. Counted in this sample were 30,000 to 40,000 distinct CDR3 sequences; more than 4% of them appeared once. Of the sample, around 5.6% is held by the ten largest clones.

Relative to germline, V is missing 6 bases and J is missing 4 bases, with 4 bases of the junction outside any gene match. The CDR3 starts with the cysteine, ends with the phenylalanine, and has 13 residues. The read is trimmed to its CDR3 DNA, 39 bases read in frame from base 1. According to the germline V gene (reference sequence), CDR1 reads MNHEY and CDR2 reads SMNVEV. The sample comes from a study of early T cells in non-severe SARS-CoV-2 infection (dated by TCRdb to about 2021). At the level of the whole study: Because TCR sequencing relied on bulk RNA taken from unsorted whole blood, pairing of alpha and beta chains was not possible.

What the study reported, not specific to this receptor: Matching against VDJdb was skewed toward anti-spike CD8 responses, likely underestimated virus-specific expansions, and missed private and CD4 specificities.

The source material was whole blood. This clonotype was obtained from an adult who was a healthcare worker with PCR-confirmed SARS-CoV-2 infection or an uninfected control (not recorded which). In this chain, TRBV27 is recombined with TRBJ2-5, with TRBD1 identical over 8 junction bases. The CDR3 region: CASSQGAGETQYF. The DNA is as follows: TGTGCCAGCAGCCAGGGGGCAGGAGAGACCCAGTACTTC.